These 16 T cell receptor beta chains originate from one sample sequenced in a study of CD8+CD57+ T cells in acquired aplastic anemia. CDR3 and TCR beta VDJ profiling relied on a genomic DNA template. One entry per CDR3 protein, called by TCRdb with MiXCR from the reads. The data contain 400,000 to 500,000 distinct CDR3 sequences, about 70% of them singletons. The sequenced sample was sorted CD4+, CD8+, or CD8+CD57+ T cells (not recorded which) from PBMCs. All receptors derive from a human donor in good health, serving as a control.

Comment on this clonotype: A much larger clone lies a single base off, so this may be a read error. The rearrangement links TRBV7-2 to TRBJ2-1; 7 positions match TRBD2. Germline lookup yields CDR1 SGHTA and CDR2 FQGNSA. CDR3 length equals 18 residues. Germline trimming cut 5 bases from V and 0 bases from J; bases unmatched to any gene: 13. The CDR3 sequence: CASSVLKRGSLSYNEQFF. In DNA form, the CDR3 reads TGTGCCAGCAGCGTACTAAAGCGGGGCTCCCTCTCCTACAATGAGCAGTTCTTC.

A word on this clonotype: This may be a read error: a much more frequent sequence differs by one nucleotide. The chain has TRBV5-6 and TRBJ1-1; D unresolved. The V gene lost 4 bases and the J gene lost 1 base, with 14 bases spanning the gap. Germline-derived CDR1 and CDR2 are SGHDT and YYEEEE. The CDR3 has 15 residues. Here the CDR3 DNA reads TGTGCCAGCAGCATGCAGCTGCGTCCGAACACTGAAGCTTTCTTT. Translated: CASSMQLRPNTEAFF.

A remark on this clonotype: This may be a read error: a much more frequent sequence differs by one nucleotide. This chain uses TRBV12-3 or TRBV12-4 with TRBJ1-2, with D maybe TRBD1 (6 bases). This CDR3 is built from 15 residues. The ends were cut back, 6 bases at V and 4 bases at J, with 18 bases in the middle. For the CDR3, the DNA is TGTGCCAGCAGCCCAGATCTTGGACAGAGCTATGGCTACACCTTC. The encoded protein is CASSPDLGQSYGYTF.

This sequence joins TRBV7-2 and TRBJ2-3; no clear D. Trimming took off 5 bases at V and 9 bases at J, with 15 bases between the two ends. The germline CDR1 and CDR2 sequences are SGHTA and FQGNSA. The CDR3 runs to 13 residues. CDR3 in amino acids: CASSHNKLPTQYF. The CDR3 DNA reads TGTGCCAGCAGCCACAATAAACTTCCCACGCAGTATTTT.

The rearrangement uses TRBV19 and TRBJ1-2; D gene uncertain. V was shortened by 3 bases and J by 4 bases, with 6 bases between the two germline ends. This CDR3 is 12 amino acids long. Germline CDR1 and CDR2: LNHDA and SQIVND (reference sequence). The CDR3 region is CASSMILYGYTF. For the CDR3, the DNA is TGTGCCAGTAGTATGATACTCTATGGCTACACCTTC.

The sample holds many counts of this clonotype. V gene TRBV5-1 combines with J gene TRBJ1-1; unclear D gene. Trimming cost V 7 bases and J 0 bases, with 16 bases left between them. There are 15 residues in the CDR3. In germline, CDR1 is SGHRS, CDR2 YFSETQ. CDR3 in DNA: TGCGCCAGCGTATTGGGAAGCGGTATGAACACTGAAGCTTTCTTT. Its protein is CASVLGSGMNTEAFF. The variable domain in full, with the rest retrieved from reference TRBV5-1 and TRBJ1-1, is KAGVTQTPRYLIKTRGQQVTLSCSPISGHRSVSWYQQTPGQGLQFLFEYFSETQRNKGNFPGRFSGRQFSNSRSEMNVSTLELGDSALYLCASVLGSGMNTEAFFGQGTRLTVV.

Concerning this clonotype itself: The conserved closing phenylalanine or tryptophan is absent in this CDR3, likely reflecting a read error. The limits of the CDR3 on the DNA are not certain, so only TCRdb's listed CDR3 is given. The rearrangement joins TRBV7-2 to TRBJ1-6; TRBD1, the table's D call, lacks a check against the DNA. The germline gives CDR1 SGHTA, CDR2 FQGNSA. The CDR3 spans 16 residues, counting both ends. The chain's CDR3 is CASSVGTEYNEQFFGP.

This chain links TRBV7-7 with TRBJ2-1; 8 bases fit TRBD1. V was pared by 11 bases and J by 6 bases, with 15 bases of the junction left unmatched. The length of the CDR3 is 15 residues. Germline V CDR1 and CDR2: SSHAT, FNYEAQ (reference sequence). The CDR3 spells CACGIGVTGGNEQFF. The CDR3 DNA is TGTGCCTGCGGCATAGGAGTAACAGGGGGCAATGAGCAGTTCTTC. The full variable domain, its missing parts supplied by reference TRBV7-7 and TRBJ2-1, is GAGVSQSPRYKVTKRGQDVTLRCDPISSHATLYWYQQALGQGPEFLTYFNYEAQPDKSGLPSDRFSAERPEGSISTLTIQRTEQRDSAMYRCACGIGVTGGNEQFFGPGTRLTVL.

This clonotype has more than one count but fewer than ten. This chain joins TRBV12-3 or TRBV12-4 and TRBJ2-7; D unclear. Trimming pared 3 bases from V and 3 bases from J, leaving 9 bases between. The CDR3 has 13 residues. CDR3 amino acids: CASSLDQYYEQYF. In DNA, the CDR3 is TGTGCCAGCAGTTTGGATCAGTACTACGAGCAGTACTTC.

This clonotype was observed many times. The J gene is TRBJ1-1, the V gene TRBV13; the D gene is possibly TRBD1 (5 bases). The V gene lost 3 bases and the J gene lost 7 bases, with 12 bases spanning the gap. CDR3 size: 13 residues. The germline gives CDR1 PRHDT, CDR2 FYEKMQ (reference sequence). The CDR3 spells CASSLGGDGEAFF. In DNA form, the CDR3 reads TGTGCCAGCAGCTTGGGGGGGGACGGTGAAGCTTTCTTT.

The chain joins TRBV7-6 to TRBJ2-1; D may correspond to TRBD1 or TRBD2 (7 bases each). The germline V and J ends were trimmed by 2 bases and 10 bases, with 12 bases remaining between them. Germline CDR1 and CDR2: SGHVS and FNYEAQ. CDR3 length: 13 amino acids. The CDR3 loop is CASSLQGGDEQFF. DNA of the CDR3: TGTGCCAGCAGCTTACAGGGGGGGGACGAGCAGTTCTTC.

Notes on this clonotype: At one end the junction does not follow the germline gene, possibly because of a read error. This sequence joins TRBV7-2 and TRBJ1-2, with D perhaps matching TRBD1 (5 bases). This CDR3 is 14 amino acids long. Germline CDR1 reads SGHTA; CDR2 reads FQGNSA. In DNA, the CDR3 is TGTGCCAGCAGCAGGACGCGGGGCGGCCACATCTACGGTTTC. Translation: CASSRTRGGHIYGF.

The chain uses TRBV19 and TRBJ1-1, with 7 positions matching TRBD1. This CDR3 has 11 amino acids. J lost 7 bases, V lost 8 bases, and 4 bases had no gene match. Germline V CDR1 and CDR2: LNHDA, SQIVND (reference sequence). CDR3 region: CASSGQLEAFF. CDR3 DNA: TGTGCCAGTTCGGGACAGCTTGAAGCTTTCTTT.

V usage is TRBV11-3 and J usage is TRBJ2-7; D is unresolved. The V gene's germline CDR1 is SGHNT and CDR2 YENEEA. Trimming left V 5 bases short and J 2 bases short, with 10 bases between. This CDR3 contains 13 residues. The CDR3 here is CASSTAEAYEQYF. Written as DNA, the CDR3 is TGTGCCAGCAGCACAGCAGAGGCCTACGAGCAGTACTTC.

As regards this clonotype: Compared with germline, one end of the junction differs, possibly owing to a read error. J is TRBJ2-3 and V is TRBV7-9; D uncertain. CDR1 is SEHNR, CDR2 FQNEAQ, per germline (reference sequence). The CDR3 length is 14 residues. The CDR3 coding sequence is TGTGCCAGCAGCTTAGAGGTAAACACTGAAGCGCTCTTTTTT. Its translation is CASSLEVNTEALFF.

This clonotype was seen a few times. The chain has TRBV30 and TRBJ2-5; D possibly matches TRBD1 or TRBD2 (5 bases each). Deletions cut 2 bases from V and 3 bases from J, with 13 bases between. Germline lookup yields CDR1 GTSNPN and CDR2 SVGIG (reference sequence). This CDR3 is 14 amino acids long. CDR3 bases: TGTGCCTGGAGTCCCGGGGCCCCTAAAGAGACCCAGTACTTC. It is translated as CAWSPGAPKETQYF.